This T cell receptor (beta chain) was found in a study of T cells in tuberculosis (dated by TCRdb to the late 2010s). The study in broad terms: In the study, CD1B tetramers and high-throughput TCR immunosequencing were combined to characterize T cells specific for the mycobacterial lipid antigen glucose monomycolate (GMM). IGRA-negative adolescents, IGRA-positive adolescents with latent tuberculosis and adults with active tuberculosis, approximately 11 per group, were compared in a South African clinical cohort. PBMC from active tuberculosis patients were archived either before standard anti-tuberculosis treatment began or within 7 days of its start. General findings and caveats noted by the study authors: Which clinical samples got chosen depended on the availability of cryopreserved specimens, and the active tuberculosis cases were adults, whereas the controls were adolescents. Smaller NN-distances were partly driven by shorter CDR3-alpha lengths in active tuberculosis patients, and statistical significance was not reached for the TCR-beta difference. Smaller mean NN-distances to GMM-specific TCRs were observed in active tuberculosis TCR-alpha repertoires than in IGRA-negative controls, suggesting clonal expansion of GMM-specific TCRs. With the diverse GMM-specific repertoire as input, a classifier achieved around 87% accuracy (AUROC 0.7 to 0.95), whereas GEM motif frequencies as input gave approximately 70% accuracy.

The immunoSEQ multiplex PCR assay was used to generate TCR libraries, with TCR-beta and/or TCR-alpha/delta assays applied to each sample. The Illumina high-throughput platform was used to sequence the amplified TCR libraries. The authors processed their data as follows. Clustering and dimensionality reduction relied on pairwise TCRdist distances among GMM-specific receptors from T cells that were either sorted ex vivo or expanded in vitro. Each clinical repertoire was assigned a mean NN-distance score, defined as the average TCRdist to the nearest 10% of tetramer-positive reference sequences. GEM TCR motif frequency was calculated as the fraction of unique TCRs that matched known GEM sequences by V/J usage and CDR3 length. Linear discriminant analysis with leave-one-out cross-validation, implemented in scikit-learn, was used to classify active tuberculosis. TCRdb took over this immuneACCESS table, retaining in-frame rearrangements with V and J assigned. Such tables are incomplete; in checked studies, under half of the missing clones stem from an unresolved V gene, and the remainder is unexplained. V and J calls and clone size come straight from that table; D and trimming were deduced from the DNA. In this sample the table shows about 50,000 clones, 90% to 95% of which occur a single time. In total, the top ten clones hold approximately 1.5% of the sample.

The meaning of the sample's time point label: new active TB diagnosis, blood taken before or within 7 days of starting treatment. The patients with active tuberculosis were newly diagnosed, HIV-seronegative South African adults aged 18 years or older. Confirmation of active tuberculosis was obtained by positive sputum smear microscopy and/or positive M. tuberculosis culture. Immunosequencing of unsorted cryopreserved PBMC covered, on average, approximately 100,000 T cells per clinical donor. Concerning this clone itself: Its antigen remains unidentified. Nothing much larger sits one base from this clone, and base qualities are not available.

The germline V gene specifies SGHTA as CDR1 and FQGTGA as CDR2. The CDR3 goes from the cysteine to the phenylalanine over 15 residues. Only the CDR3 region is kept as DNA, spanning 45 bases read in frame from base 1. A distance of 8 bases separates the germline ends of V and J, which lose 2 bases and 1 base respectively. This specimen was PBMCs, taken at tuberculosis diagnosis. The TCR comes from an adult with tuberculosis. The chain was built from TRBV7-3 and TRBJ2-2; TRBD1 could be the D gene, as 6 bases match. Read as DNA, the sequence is TGTGCCAGCAGCTTACTAGGGGGGAACACCGGGGAGCTGTTTTTT. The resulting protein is CASSLLGGNTGELFF.